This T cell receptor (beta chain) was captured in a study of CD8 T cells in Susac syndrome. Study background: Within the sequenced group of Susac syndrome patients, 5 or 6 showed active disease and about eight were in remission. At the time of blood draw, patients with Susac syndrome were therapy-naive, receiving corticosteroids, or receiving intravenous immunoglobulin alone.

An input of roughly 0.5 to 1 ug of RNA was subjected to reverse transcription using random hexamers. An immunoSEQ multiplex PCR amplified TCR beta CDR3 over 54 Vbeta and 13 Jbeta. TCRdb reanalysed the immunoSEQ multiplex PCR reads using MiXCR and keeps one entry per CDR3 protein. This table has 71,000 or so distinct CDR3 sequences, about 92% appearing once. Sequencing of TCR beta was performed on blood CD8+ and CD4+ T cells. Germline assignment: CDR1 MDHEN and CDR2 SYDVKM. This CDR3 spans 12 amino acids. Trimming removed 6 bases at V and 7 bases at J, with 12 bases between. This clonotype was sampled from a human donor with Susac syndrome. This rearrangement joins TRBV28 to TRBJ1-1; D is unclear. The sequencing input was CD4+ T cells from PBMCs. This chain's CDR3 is CASRTGLHEAFF. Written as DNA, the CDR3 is TGTGCCAGCAGGACCGGGTTGCATGAAGCTTTCTTT.